One sample yielded the 10 T cell receptor beta chains listed below, sequenced in a study of early T cells in non-severe SARS-CoV-2 infection. A single record per CDR3 protein comes from TCRdb applying MiXCR to the 5' RACE reads. The sample holds around 30,000 distinct CDR3 sequences; over 9% are singletons and the top ten take 13%. Input material: whole blood. The receptors originated from an adult who was a healthcare worker with PCR-confirmed SARS-CoV-2 infection or an uninfected control (not recorded which).

Note on this clonotype: This likely comes from a read error, as the CDR3 has no conserved phenylalanine or tryptophan at its end. This chain connects TRBV27 to TRBJ1-1; D is unclear. V was clipped by 8 bases and J by 8 bases, with 18 bases between them. CDR3 size: 13 residues. The germline V gene encodes CDR1 MNHEY and CDR2 SMNVEV (reference sequence). CDR3 protein: CASLLRATGEAFL. CDR3 bases: TGTGCCAGCCTCCTCCGGGCGACGGGAGAAGCTTTCCTT.

There are many counts of this clonotype. CDR3: CASSLRSDTEAFF. The DNA of the CDR3 is TGTGCCAGCAGCTTAAGATCGGACACTGAAGCTTTCTTT. The rearrangement links TRBV7-3 to TRBJ1-1; D is ambiguous. Germline lookup yields CDR1 SGHTA and CDR2 FQGTGA. The CDR3 loop spans 13 amino acids. Trimming removed 1 base at V and 3 bases at J, with 6 bases between.

This clonotype has a handful of counts. V usage is TRBV29-1 and J usage is TRBJ2-7, with a tentative D call TRBD1 (5 bases). The CDR3 covers 15 residues. V was trimmed by 4 bases and J by 0 bases, leaving 16 bases between them. Germline lookup yields CDR1 SQVTM and CDR2 ANQGSEA. CDR3 loop: CSVVGDSRTSYEQYF. The CDR3 DNA is TGCAGCGTTGTTGGAGACAGCCGAACCTCCTACGAGCAGTACTTC.

The sample holds a few counts of this clonotype. This chain uses TRBV7-3 with TRBJ1-6; tentatively, D is TRBD1 (5 bases). Trimming removed 0 bases from V and 8 bases from J, with 11 bases in between. There are 15 residues in the CDR3. Germline assignment: CDR1 SGHTA and CDR2 FQGTGA. Here the CDR3 reads CASSLTGAPDSPLHF. The CDR3 DNA follows: TGTGCCAGCAGCTTAACAGGGGCCCCTGATTCACCCCTCCACTTT.

This clonotype was observed at least ten times. The chain recombines TRBV7-2 with TRBJ1-4; D remains ambiguous. The germline gives CDR1 SGHTA, CDR2 FQGNSA. V was clipped by 3 bases and J by 6 bases, with 11 bases between them. This CDR3 contains 14 residues. In nucleotides, the CDR3 is TGTGCCAGCAGCTTGAGTTGGAATGATGAAAAACTGTTTTTT. Its protein product is CASSLSWNDEKLFF.

This clonotype was seen ten or more times. This chain uses TRBV11-2 with TRBJ2-1, with TRBD2 matching 8 bases. Trimming cost V 6 bases and J 4 bases; bases outside gene matches: 2. The CDR3 loop spans 13 amino acids. Germline V gene data show CDR1 as SGHAT and CDR2 as FQNNGV. CDR3 sequence reads: CASRAGGYNEQFF. Here the CDR3 DNA reads TGTGCCAGCAGGGCGGGGGGATACAATGAGCAGTTCTTC.

The sample holds many counts of this clonotype. The V and J genes are TRBV3-1 and TRBJ2-1, with 7 bases fitting TRBD2. This CDR3 contains 16 residues. Unmatched junction bases numbered 10, after V lost 1 base and J lost 7 bases. The germline V gene has CDR1 LGHDT and CDR2 YNNKEL (reference sequence). The CDR3 reads CASSQGAGLVGNEQFF. CDR3 nucleotide sequence: TGTGCCAGCAGCCAAGGAGCTGGACTAGTAGGAAATGAGCAGTTCTTC.

This clonotype was seen ten or more times. One end of the junction is discordant with germline, which a read error may explain. J is TRBJ1-5 and V is TRBV6-5; D might be TRBD1 (6 bases). In germline, CDR1 is MNHEY, CDR2 SVGAGI. This CDR3 spans 14 amino acids. This chain's CDR3 is CVSSPGQNNQPQHF. For the CDR3, the DNA is TGTGTCAGCAGCCCCGGACAGAACAATCAGCCCCAGCATTTT.

Ten or more counts support this clonotype. The chain combines TRBV27 with TRBJ1-5; D not certain. In germline, CDR1 is MNHEY, CDR2 SMNVEV (reference sequence). The CDR3 contains 15 residues. V gave up 4 bases and J gave up 1 base, with 11 bases separating them. CDR3 bases: TGTGCCAGCAGTTCGACCACCTTGAGCAATCAGCCCCAGCATTTT. Its translation is CASSSTTLSNQPQHF.

This clonotype was detected many times. The chain carries TRBV10-3 and TRBJ1-1; 9 bases line up with TRBD1. The V and J ends lost 10 bases and 4 bases, in that order; junction bases with no gene match: 10. The V gene's germline CDR1 is ENHRY and CDR2 SYGVKD. There are 14 residues in the CDR3. The CDR3, as DNA: TGTGCCACCCTTGCCACGGGACAGGGCACTGAAGCTTTCTTT. Translating gives CATLATGQGTEAFF.